This T cell receptor (beta chain) was profiled in a study of blood T cell repertoires in COVID-19. This CDR3 comprises 16 residues. V shed 3 bases and J shed 6 bases, with 16 bases lying between them. The germline V gene encodes CDR1 KGHDR and CDR2 SFDVKD. Data came from immunoSEQ multiplex PCR; TCRdb stores just in-frame clones and leaves some out. The table records around 200,000 clones, approximately 90% of them present only once. This TCR was sampled from a man at least 80 years old with acute or convalescent COVID-19. The J gene is TRBJ2-2, the V gene TRBV24-1; a possible D gene is TRBD2 (6 bases). Source material: peripheral blood. The CDR3 protein is CATSDAGWGRPGELFF. CDR3 bases: TGTGCCACCAGTGATGCCGGGTGGGGGAGGCCCGGGGAGCTGTTTTTT.